Listed below are T cell receptor beta chains from one sample, sequenced in a study of identifying expanded T cells in peripheral blood. Sequencing used immunoSEQ multiplex PCR; TCRdb keeps in-frame clones, though not all of them. Of fewer than 85,000 clones listed, 70% to 90% are singletons. Source material: blood. Every receptor here comes from a person between 18 and 75 years old in good health. The CDR3 runs from the conserved cysteine through the conserved F or W. Each record gives: V gene, D gene, CDR3 protein. A D gene is named only where the DNA matches it firmly.

V gene: TRBV9; D gene: -; CDR3 protein: CASSSSGTISRGTQYF
V gene: TRBV19; D gene: TRBD1; CDR3 protein: CASSVMTGGDYGYTF
V gene: TRBV27; D gene: -; CDR3 protein: CASSFSWTANTGELFF
V gene: TRBV27; D gene: -; CDR3 protein: CASSLTARPLYGYTF
V gene: TRBV4-1; D gene: TRBD2; CDR3 protein: CASSRLAGDTYEQYF
V gene: TRBV5-6; D gene: -; CDR3 protein: CASSLSGDSLNTEAFF
V gene: TRBV28; D gene: -; CDR3 protein: CASSFRLANTGELFF
V gene: TRBV6-4; D gene: -; CDR3 protein: CASSSMNGQPQHF
V gene: TRBV27; D gene: -; CDR3 protein: CASSQPFLGQYF
V gene: TRBV29-1; D gene: -; CDR3 protein: CSVDFGNSYEQYF
V gene: TRBV6-5; D gene: TRBD1; CDR3 protein: CASSYSGTGVNTEAFF
V gene: TRBV18; D gene: -; CDR3 protein: CASSPEPKRALFNYGYTF
V gene: TRBV6-1; D gene: -; CDR3 protein: CASSENAGLGGEQFF
V gene: TRBV10-1; D gene: -; CDR3 protein: CASSRDRSYEQYF
V gene: TRBV9; D gene: -; CDR3 protein: CASSVDGRHTGELFF
V gene: TRBV11-2; D gene: TRBD2; CDR3 protein: CASSRGTSRETQYF
V gene: TRBV29-1; D gene: TRBD1; CDR3 protein: CSVEDDRVVETQYF
V gene: TRBV6-5; D gene: -; CDR3 protein: CASSYSWPRDSNEQFF
V gene: TRBV27; D gene: -; CDR3 protein: CASSLSWRGSSYEQYF
V gene: TRBV20-1; D gene: -; CDR3 protein: CSALIITEAFF
V gene: TRBV19; D gene: TRBD1; CDR3 protein: CASSIGTGRETQYF
V gene: TRBV14; D gene: -; CDR3 protein: CASSQAGVEETQYF
V gene: TRBV18; D gene: -; CDR3 protein: CASSEGLTSYNEQFF
V gene: TRBV18; D gene: -; CDR3 protein: CASSDTGGSWGYTF
V gene: TRBV11-2; D gene: -; CDR3 protein: CASSLKASDYEQYF
V gene: TRBV9; D gene: -; CDR3 protein: CASSLSGTTPYEQYF
V gene: TRBV19; D gene: -; CDR3 protein: CASSNSQETQYF
V gene: TRBV6-5; D gene: -; CDR3 protein: CASSYSRDDNQPQHF
V gene: TRBV2; D gene: -; CDR3 protein: CASSDSRGINEQFF
V gene: TRBV9; D gene: TRBD1; CDR3 protein: CASRAGTAPPNYEQYF
V gene: TRBV9; D gene: TRBD1; CDR3 protein: CASSVEEGQGFYEQYF
V gene: TRBV7-2; D gene: -; CDR3 protein: CASSRTQGYEQYF
V gene: TRBV7-2; D gene: TRBD1; CDR3 protein: CASSLEHRGYEQYF
V gene: TRBV29-1; D gene: -; CDR3 protein: CSGEWFGGQAFF
V gene: TRBV7-2; D gene: -; CDR3 protein: CASSPTFGYGYTF
V gene: TRBV29-1; D gene: TRBD2; CDR3 protein: CSVRTSGVYEQYF
V gene: TRBV6-5; D gene: -; CDR3 protein: CASSSTLAYEQYF
V gene: TRBV5-1; D gene: -; CDR3 protein: CASSPLGAGQYSNEQFF